One sample yielded the 31 T cell receptor beta chains listed below, sequenced in a study of T-cell reconstitution after alpha-beta-depleted transplantation in children. As it was prepared, the TCRbeta library received unique molecular identifiers. TCRdb re-called the PCR reads through MiXCR, storing one row per CDR3 protein. The sample lists approximately 510,000 distinct CDR3 sequences; 15% to 20% were seen once. Sequences were derived from PBMCs from the stem cell graft donor, sampled from the stem cell graft. These receptors were obtained from a human donor who donated a stem cell graft to a child with acute lymphoblastic leukemia.

This clonotype was observed a few times. This chain uses TRBV2 with TRBJ1-1; D is unresolved. The CDR3 spans 12 residues. The germline gives CDR1 SNHLY, CDR2 FYNNEI. Trimming took 3 bases from V and 7 from J, leaving 9 bases between them. The CDR3 protein is CASSESRIEAFF. DNA for the CDR3: TGTGCCAGCAGTGAGTCGCGGATTGAAGCTTTCTTT.

This clonotype showed up just a few times. V gene TRBV7-8 combines with J gene TRBJ1-3; D is ambiguous. The V end lost 5 bases, the J end lost 3 bases, and 5 bases lay between the germline ends. The germline V gene encodes CDR1 SGHVS and CDR2 FQNEAQ. The CDR3 consists of 12 residues. Here the CDR3 DNA reads TGTGCCAGCAGCCGGAGTGGAAACACCATATATTTT. As protein: CASSRSGNTIYF.

This clonotype was counted only a few times. The chain recombines TRBV7-9 with TRBJ1-6, with D maybe TRBD1 (5 bases). Trimming cost V 1 base and J 10 bases, with 11 bases left between them. The CDR3 is 14 residues long. Germline CDR1 is SEHNR and CDR2 is FQNEAQ (reference sequence). The CDR3 DNA follows: TGTGCCAGCAGCTTAGAGGGGAAAGGATCACCCCTCCACTTT. Its protein product is CASSLEGKGSPLHF. Complete variable domain (other parts from reference TRBV7-9 and TRBJ1-6): DTGVSQNPRHKITKRGQNVTFRCDPISEHNRLYWYRQTLGQGPEFLTYFQNEAQLEKSRLLSDRFSAERPKGSFSTLEIQRTEQGDSAMYLCASSLEGKGSPLHFGNGTRLTVT.

The chain has TRBV19 and TRBJ2-7; a possible D gene is TRBD2 (6 bases). Germline V gene data show CDR1 as LNHDA and CDR2 as SQIVND (reference sequence). V was trimmed by 4 bases and J by 6 bases, leaving 13 bases between them. This CDR3 is 13 amino acids long. CDR3 residues: CASSRGWGGEQYF. In nucleotides, the CDR3 is TGTGCCAGTAGTAGGGGATGGGGAGGCGAGCAGTACTTC.

With respect to this clonotype: The junction and the germline gene differ at one end; a read error may be behind it. CDR3 coding DNA: TGCGCCAGCAGCCACGAAAGATACCGGGACAGGGCCCACGAGCAGTGCTTC. Translation: CASSHERYRDRAHEQCF. V usage is TRBV4-1 and J usage is TRBJ2-7, with 9 bases fitting TRBD1. CDR3 length equals 17 residues. Germline V lookup: CDR1 MGHRA, CDR2 YSYEKL.

V and J are TRBV6-5 and TRBJ2-5; 9 bases are shared with TRBD2. The J segment lost 5 bases and the V segment lost 4 bases, leaving 5 bases of the junction unmatched. Looked up from germline, CDR1 is MNHEY and CDR2 is SVGAGI. The CDR3 sequence is 14 residues long. The CDR3 DNA reads as TGTGCCAGCAGTTCTAGCGGGGCTATCGAGACCCAGTACTTC. It encodes CASSSSGAIETQYF.

This clonotype came up many times. The chain is built from TRBV5-1 and TRBJ2-7; possibly TRBD1 for D (6 bases). Looked up from germline, CDR1 is SGHRS and CDR2 is YFSETQ. V was clipped by 2 bases and J by 2 bases, with 11 bases between them. The CDR3 spans 14 residues. CDR3 sequence reads: CASSFSTGTYEQYF. The CDR3 region has the DNA TGCGCCAGCAGCTTCTCGACAGGAACCTACGAGCAGTACTTC.

Only a few counts were recorded for this clonotype. V gene TRBV10-3 combines with J gene TRBJ2-3; 9 bases fit TRBD2. Trimming removed 2 bases from V and 2 bases from J; junction bases left unmatched: 11. Per germline, CDR1 ENHRY and CDR2 SYGVKD. The CDR3 is 18 amino acids. CDR3 protein: CAISEIRRLADLTDTQYF. Here the CDR3 DNA reads TGTGCCATCAGTGAGATACGTAGACTAGCGGATCTCACAGATACGCAGTATTTT.

The chain carries TRBV6-5 and TRBJ1-2; 7 bases match TRBD1. The germline V gene has CDR1 MNHEY and CDR2 SVGAGI. With V trimmed by 2 bases and J by 4 bases, 10 bases remained unmatched. This CDR3 spans 16 amino acids. The CDR3 DNA reads TGTGCCAGCAGTTACCCGCTCATCAGGGGGGCCTATGGCTACACCTTC. Translation gives CASSYPLIRGAYGYTF.

This chain uses TRBV20-1 with TRBJ1-1, with TRBD1 identical over 7 bases. The J segment lost 0 bases and the V segment lost 3 bases, leaving 4 bases of the junction unmatched. Looked up from germline, CDR1 is DFQATT and CDR2 is SNEGSKA (reference sequence). There are 14 residues in the CDR3. Written as DNA, the CDR3 is TGCAGTGCTAGCAGGGACAGAATGAACACTGAAGCTTTCTTT. This gives the protein CSASRDRMNTEAFF.

This clonotype has ten or more counts. The CDR3 DNA reads TGTGCCAGCAGTTTTAGTATACCGTACAATGAGCAGTTCTTC. Amino acids: CASSFSIPYNEQFF. The V gene is TRBV5-5, the J gene TRBJ2-1; D remains unclear. CDR3 length: 14 amino acids. V gave up 5 bases and J gave up 4 bases, with 13 bases separating them. In germline, CDR1 is SGHKS, CDR2 YYEKEE (reference sequence).

V usage is TRBV12-3 or TRBV12-4 and J usage is TRBJ2-1; either TRBD1 or TRBD2 may fit D (5 bases each). CDR3 size: 16 residues. V lost 5 bases to trimming and J lost 14 bases, with 28 bases between them. CDR3 in DNA: TGTGCCAGCAGTCCTAGGGGCCAGTTAGAGGGCAGTAAGGAGTTCTTC. Encoded protein: CASSPRGQLEGSKEFF.

This clonotype was seen only a few times. The rearrangement joins TRBV7-8 to TRBJ1-6; D might be TRBD1 (5 bases). The germline CDR1 and CDR2 sequences are SGHVS and FQNEAQ. The CDR3 contains 16 residues. V lost 5 bases and J 4 bases, leaving 15 bases between the germline ends. The CDR3 sequence is CASSRVPGEYNSPLHF. The CDR3 nucleotides read TGTGCCAGCAGCCGCGTCCCGGGGGAATATAATTCACCCCTCCACTTT.

The chain recombines TRBV4-1 with TRBJ1-5; D remains ambiguous. Germline V gene lookup returns CDR1 MGHRA and CDR2 YSYEKL. Trimming took 0 bases from V and 4 from J, leaving 10 bases between them. The CDR3 consists of 15 residues. CDR3 nucleotides: TGCGCCAGCAGCCAAGATATAGGGCAAAATCAGCCCCAGCATTTT. This sequence encodes CASSQDIGQNQPQHF.

In the case of this clonotype: Compared with germline, one end of the junction differs, possibly owing to a read error. The chain's CDR3 is CAISDPLGATEAFF. CDR3 DNA sequence: TGTGCCATCAGTGACCCTTTGGGCGCCACTGAAGCTTTCTTT. The genes are TRBV12-3 or TRBV12-4 and TRBJ1-1, with D unresolved. The CDR3 covers 14 residues.

The chain couples TRBV21-1 to TRBJ2-1; the table's D call, TRBD1, has no DNA check behind it. TRBV21-1 counts as a pseudogene. The length of the CDR3 is 15 residues. The CDR3 region is CASVSGTGEGHEQFF. CDR3 sequence (DNA): TGTGCCAGCGTGTCCGGGACAGGAGAAGGTCATGAGCAGTTCTTC.

This clonotype has just a few counts. This rearrangement joins TRBV7-9 to TRBJ2-7, with 12 bases fitting TRBD2. V lost 4 bases to trimming and J lost 6 bases; unmatched junction nucleotides: 7. There are 15 residues in the CDR3. In germline, CDR1 is SEHNR, CDR2 FQNEAQ (reference sequence). Here the CDR3 reads CASSSTSGRTGEQYF. The CDR3 nucleotides read TGTGCCAGCAGCTCGACTAGCGGGAGAACTGGCGAGCAGTACTTC.

The chain employs TRBV7-8 and TRBJ1-4; 7 positions match TRBD1. Germline V CDR1 and CDR2: SGHVS, FQNEAQ. This CDR3 has 12 residues. V shed 5 bases, J shed 10 bases, and the junction held 4 bases outside the gene matches. In DNA form, the CDR3 reads TGTGCCAGCAGCGTTCGACAGGGAAAACTGTTTTTT. Translating gives CASSVRQGKLFF.

This clonotype was seen only once. This rearrangement joins TRBV10-3 to TRBJ2-7, with TRBD2 matching 8 bases. CDR3 length equals 15 residues. Germline lookup yields CDR1 ENHRY and CDR2 SYGVKD. The junction had 6 bases not matched to a gene; V was cut back by 5 bases and J by 0 bases. CDR3 sequence (DNA): TGTGCCATCAGTAATACCGGGACTAGCTCCTACGAGCAGTACTTC. Encoded protein: CAISNTGTSSYEQYF.

The chain is built from TRBV2 and TRBJ2-1; D might be TRBD2 (6 bases). Germline V gene lookup returns CDR1 SNHLY and CDR2 FYNNEI. This CDR3 is 15 amino acids long. The V and J ends lost 2 bases and 2 bases respectively, with 10 bases between them. The CDR3 reads CASSERLATYNEQFF. CDR3 bases: TGTGCCAGCAGTGAACGGCTAGCGACCTACAATGAGCAGTTCTTC.

The CDR3 nucleotides read TGTGCCAGCAGCCGCGTGACAGGCCTCTACGAGCAGTACTTC. Its translation: CASSRVTGLYEQYF. The J gene is TRBJ2-7, the V gene TRBV12-3 or TRBV12-4, with a tentative D call TRBD1 (6 bases). There are 14 residues in the CDR3. The V end lost 6 bases, the J end lost 3 bases, and 15 bases lay between the germline ends.

The chain carries TRBV5-1 and TRBJ2-1; weak D call: TRBD2 (6 bases). From germline, CDR1 is SGHRS and CDR2 YFSETQ. The CDR3 totals 15 residues. V dropped 4 bases and J dropped 4 bases, with 15 bases sitting between them. The CDR3 reads CASSPMWEVYNEQFF. The CDR3 nucleotides read TGCGCCAGCAGCCCCATGTGGGAGGTTTACAATGAGCAGTTCTTC.

The chain employs TRBV5-1 and TRBJ1-5, with a possible D match to TRBD1 (5 bases). Germline-derived CDR1 and CDR2 are SGHRS and YFSETQ. The CDR3 length is 16 residues. V was trimmed by 4 bases and J by 4 bases, leaving 18 bases between them. DNA for the CDR3: TGCGCCAGCAGCAACCTGCCAGGGTGGAGAAATCAGCCCCAGCATTTT. Its protein is CASSNLPGWRNQPQHF.

The chain is built from TRBV25-1 and TRBJ2-3, with TRBD1 as a possible D gene (6 bases). The CDR3 spans 17 residues. V lost 3 bases and J lost 1, with 17 bases in between. CDR1 and CDR2 from the germline V gene are MGHDK and SYGVNS. The CDR3 DNA sequence: TGTGCCAGCAGTGACTGCCGGGACACCGTTCGCACAGATACGCAGTATTTT. Its translation: CASSDCRDTVRTDTQYF.

In the case of this clonotype: The junction and the germline gene differ at one end; a read error may be behind it. This chain joins TRBV7-2 and TRBJ2-4; 7 nucleotides match TRBD1. Germline loops: CDR1 SGHTA, CDR2 FQGNSA. The CDR3 totals 13 residues. CDR3 amino acids: CASSLTVRGRGLF. In DNA form, the CDR3 reads TGTGCCAGCAGCTTAACCGTGAGGGGGCGCGGGCTATTC. Using reference TRBV7-2 and TRBJ2-4 for the parts outside the CDR3, the full variable domain is GAGVSQSPSNKVTEKGKDVELRCDPISGHTALYWYRQSLGQGLEFLIYFQGNSAPDKSGLPSDRFSAERTGGSVSTLTIQRTQQEDSAVYLCASSLTVRGRGLFGAGTRLSVL.

The chain uses TRBV29-1 and TRBJ2-7; D not certain. Trimming cost V 0 bases and J 3 bases, with 12 bases left between them. The germline CDR1 and CDR2 sequences are SQVTM and ANQGSEA. This CDR3 is built from 14 residues. The CDR3 spells CSVEDRAGVYEQYF. In DNA, the CDR3 is TGCAGCGTTGAAGATCGGGCAGGCGTCTACGAGCAGTACTTC.

The rearrangement links TRBV4-1 to TRBJ1-2; 7 bases match TRBD1. Germline V gene data show CDR1 as MGHRA and CDR2 as YSYEKL. The CDR3 runs to 15 residues. With V trimmed by 6 bases and J by 5 bases, 12 bases remained unmatched. The CDR3 DNA reads TGCGCCAGCAGACCCCCGACAGGGAGAGGGTATGGCTACACCTTC. It translates to CASRPPTGRGYGYTF.

This chain joins TRBV27 and TRBJ1-2; D gene ambiguous. Per the germline V gene, CDR1 is MNHEY and CDR2 is SMNVEV (reference sequence). V lost 3 bases and J 5 bases, leaving 10 bases between the germline ends. The CDR3 consists of 13 residues. For the CDR3, the DNA is TGTGCCAGCAGTTTGCAGAGTTCGTATGGCTACACCTTC. Encoded protein: CASSLQSSYGYTF.

A note on this clonotype: No conserved phenylalanine or tryptophan is present at the end of the CDR3, so a read error is the likely explanation. The V and J genes are TRBV12-3 or TRBV12-4 and TRBJ2-5, with D tentatively TRBD1 or TRBD2 (6 bases each). The CDR3 covers 12 residues. Between the trimmed V and J ends, which lost 8 bases and 5 bases, there was a span of 12 bases. CDR3 DNA: TGTGCCAGCGGGGGGCAACCGGAGACCCAGTACTTG. Its translation: CASGGQPETQYL.

This clonotype was recorded a few times. The V and J genes are TRBV11-2 and TRBJ2-3; TRBD1 might be the D (6 bases). Trimming pared 1 base from V and 2 bases from J, leaving 13 bases between. Germline-derived CDR1 and CDR2 are SGHAT and FQNNGV. This CDR3 has 16 amino acids. The DNA for the CDR3 is TGTGCCAGCAGCTTAGTCGTCAGGGGTATCACAGATACGCAGTATTTT. Protein: CASSLVVRGITDTQYF.

This clonotype came up a few times. This CDR3 is CASSDMASEQFF. The DNA for the CDR3 is TGTGCCAGCAGTGACATGGCTTCTGAGCAGTTCTTC. The chain joins TRBV2 to TRBJ2-1, with unresolved D. Trimming took off 3 bases at V and 9 bases at J, with 9 bases between the two ends. The germline V gene has CDR1 SNHLY and CDR2 FYNNEI. The CDR3 runs to 12 residues.